This entry concerns a single T cell receptor (beta chain). Its antigen is not identified. The source of the sample is a study of regulatory T cells in long-lasting Graves disease. Regarding the study as a whole: Relative to new patients (approximately 1,000), persistent patients exhibited greater sharing of public clonotypes (approximately 2,500). Accuracy may have been reduced by the small sample size.

CDR3 size: 12 residues. Germline CDR1 reads SNHLY; CDR2 reads FYNNEI. V lost 6 bases to trimming and J lost 6 bases, with 9 bases between them. The time point was: newly diagnosed GD, antithyroid drugs for less than 3 months. PBMC RNA was the source of the TCR library. Under American Thyroid Association guidelines, Graves' disease was diagnosed. Investigators prepared the TCR beta libraries by applying iRepertoire HTBI primers and Arm-PCR of CDR3 regions. TCRdb re-analysed the multiplex PCR reads in MiXCR, keeping a single row per CDR3 protein. The table includes about 530,000 distinct CDR3 sequences, about 16% detected once. A further study also used this sample, focusing on T cells in Graves' hyperthyroidism and ophthalmopathy. This second report adds: Most clonotypes that expanded in the thyroid above 0.001 also showed up in blood.

This specimen was peripheral blood mononuclear cells (PBMCs), taken at new diagnosis, from a patient treated with antithyroid drugs. The V call is TRBV2, the J call TRBJ2-1, with D maybe TRBD1 (6 bases). The TCR comes from a woman aged 40-60 years with Graves disease. CDR3 loop: CASRGGFNEQFF. CDR3 DNA: TGTGCCAGCAGAGGGGGATTCAATGAGCAGTTCTTC.